One sample yielded the 13 T cell receptor beta chains listed below, sequenced in a study of cytomegalovirus exposure and HLA in healthy donors (dated 2017 in TCRdb). The library was made by the immunoSEQ multiplex PCR assay. A mixture of 60 forward primers for TCR Vbeta segments and 13 reverse primers for TCR Jbeta segments was used in the multiplex PCR. This immuneACCESS table, as held by TCRdb, lists in-frame sequences with V and J called but not all clones. Of the missing ones, under half trace to an unresolved V gene in checked studies; the others have no known cause. For this sample the table gives about 50,000 clones, of which roughly 76% were detected only once. Clones ranked in the top ten supply 2.5% to 3% of the sample. Sequenced input: PBMCs. The receptors come from a middle-aged woman in good health and CMV-seropositive.

The rearrangement joins TRBV9 to TRBJ2-7, with a possible D match to TRBD2 (6 bases). This CDR3 is built from 16 residues. V lost 0 bases to trimming and J lost 4 bases, with 17 bases between them. CDR1 SGDLS and CDR2 YYNGEE come from the germline V gene. This CDR3 reads CASSVAPSAGTYEQYF. CDR3 coding DNA: TGTGCCAGCAGCGTAGCTCCCTCGGCGGGGACTTACGAGCAGTACTTC.

The CDR3 DNA is TGTGCCAGCAGTCCCCGGAGCCAAGAGACCCAGTACTTC. This gives the protein CASSPRSQETQYF. The chain has TRBV27 and TRBJ2-5, with D uncertain. The CDR3 runs 13 residues. With 5 bases removed from V and 1 base from J, the gap between germline ends came to 8 bases. The germline V gene encodes CDR1 MNHEY and CDR2 SMNVEV (reference sequence).

The chain has TRBV7-9 and TRBJ2-3, with D possibly matching TRBD1 (6 bases). The germline gives CDR1 SEHNR, CDR2 FQNEAQ (reference sequence). V shed 6 bases and J shed 9 bases, with 16 bases lying between them. The CDR3 loop spans 13 amino acids. The CDR3 region has the DNA TGTGCCAGCAGTTCCTGGCAGGGGTTGACGCAGTATTTT. Translated, it gives CASSSWQGLTQYF. Full variable domain (remainder filled in from reference TRBV7-9 and TRBJ2-3): DTGVSQNPRHKITKRGQNVTFRCDPISEHNRLYWYRQTLGQGPEFLTYFQNEAQLEKSRLLSDRFSAERPKGSFSTLEIQRTEQGDSAMYLCASSSWQGLTQYFGPGTRLTVL.

This clone was counted a few times. The rearrangement links TRBV28 to TRBJ2-7, with D perhaps TRBD1 (6 bases). The CDR3 extends over 12 amino acids. Trimming left V 5 bases short and J 6 bases short, with 11 bases between. The germline CDR1 and CDR2 sequences are MDHEN and SYDVKM. CDR3 sequence (DNA): TGTGCCAGCAGTCGCGGACAGTCCGAGCAGTACTTC. Its translation: CASSRGQSEQYF.

V is TRBV19 and J is TRBJ1-5; 7 nucleotides match TRBD1. Germline V lookup: CDR1 LNHDA, CDR2 SQIVND (reference sequence). The CDR3 length is 15 residues. The V segment lost 6 bases and the J segment 2 bases; nucleotides outside the gene matches: 7. DNA of the CDR3: TGTGCCAGTAGATGGAGACAGGGTGGCAATCAGCCCCAGCATTTT. Translation: CASRWRQGGNQPQHF.

The chain couples TRBV11-3 to TRBJ2-3, with D hard to call. Deletions cut 5 bases from V and 0 bases from J, with 18 bases between. This CDR3 spans 17 amino acids. The germline gives CDR1 SGHNT, CDR2 YENEEA. In DNA form, the CDR3 reads TGTGCCAGCAGCCCTAATCACTGGGCTGCTAGCACAGATACGCAGTATTTT. This sequence encodes CASSPNHWAASTDTQYF.

The chain is built from TRBV7-2 and TRBJ1-1; 7 nucleotides match TRBD1. The CDR3 covers 13 residues. CDR1 SGHTA and CDR2 FQGNSA come from the germline V gene. V lost 5 bases and J lost 8; bases outside the gene matches: 8. The CDR3 DNA follows: TGTGCCAGCAGCGACCAACCGGGACAGGAAGCTTTCTTT. Amino acids: CASSDQPGQEAFF. Variable domain in full (rest from reference TRBV7-2 and TRBJ1-1): GAGVSQSPSNKVTEKGKDVELRCDPISGHTALYWYRQSLGQGLEFLIYFQGNSAPDKSGLPSDRFSAERTGGSVSTLTIQRTQQEDSAVYLCASSDQPGQEAFFGQGTRLTVV.

The V gene is TRBV5-1, the J gene TRBJ1-2, with TRBD1 as a possible D gene (6 bases). Germline V gene lookup returns CDR1 SGHRS and CDR2 YFSETQ. This CDR3 is built from 15 residues. The V and J ends lost 0 bases and 7 bases respectively, with 16 bases between them. The CDR3 DNA is TGCGCCAGCAGCTTGGAAACAGGGTCTGGCATTGGCTACACCTTC. This gives the protein CASSLETGSGIGYTF.

The chain couples TRBV2 to TRBJ2-3; a possible D gene is TRBD1 (6 bases). V was shortened by 4 bases and J by 3 bases, with 11 bases between the two germline ends. This CDR3 has 14 amino acids. CDR1 and CDR2 from the germline V gene are SNHLY and FYNNEI. The CDR3 sequence is CASSGRGRTDTQYF. The DNA of the CDR3 is TGTGCCAGCAGTGGAAGGGGGAGAACAGATACGCAGTATTTT.

The chain employs TRBV2 and TRBJ2-7; tentatively, D is TRBD2 (5 bases). This CDR3 is built from 12 residues. CDR1 is SNHLY and CDR2 is FYNNEI in the germline V gene. V lost 2 bases, J lost 6 bases, and 8 bases lay in between. The CDR3 here is CASSETGIEQYF. The CDR3 DNA sequence: TGTGCCAGCAGTGAAACCGGGATCGAGCAGTACTTC.

In its sample, this clone was seen once. The chain has TRBV6-5 and TRBJ1-6; D is unclear. This CDR3 has 12 residues. V was trimmed by 5 bases and J by 9 bases, leaving 8 bases between them. Per the germline V gene, CDR1 is MNHEY and CDR2 is SVGAGI. The CDR3, as DNA: TGTGCCAGCAGTACCCCAGGTTCACCCCTCCACTTT. It encodes CASSTPGSPLHF.

V and J are TRBV25-1 and TRBJ2-3; D perhaps matches TRBD2 (6 bases). Germline V CDR1 and CDR2: MGHDK, SYGVNS. The CDR3 contains 15 residues. With 4 bases removed from V and 0 bases from J, the gap between germline ends came to 11 bases. The CDR3 DNA follows: TGTGCCAGCAGTGTGAGGCGGGGAAGCACAGATACGCAGTATTTT. Translated: CASSVRRGSTDTQYF.

This clone has only one observation. This chain connects TRBV5-4 to TRBJ1-6; 9 positions agree with TRBD1. Germline assignment: CDR1 SGHNT and CDR2 YYREEE (reference sequence). The length of the CDR3 is 15 residues. After removal of 0 bases from V and 10 bases from J, the junction contained 5 bases not matched to a gene. In DNA, the CDR3 is TGTGCCAGCAGCTTGGAACAGGGGGCAGGATCACCCCTCCACTTT. Translating it yields CASSLEQGAGSPLHF.